This T cell receptor beta chain was profiled in a study of blood T cell repertoires in COVID-19. Study summary: Spain, Italy and the United States supplied samples that represented acute and convalescent COVID-19.

Assay: immunoSEQ multiplex PCR; the TCRdb copy retains only in-frame clones and omits some. The sample yields 140,000 to 150,000 clones, 84% seen once. CDR1 is SGHTA, CDR2 FQGNSA, per germline. CDR3 length: 18 amino acids. V dropped 8 bases and J dropped 7; count of bases not matched to a gene: 15. This clone was counted a few times. It was within 2 weeks before study entry that exposed participants met a COVID-19 case. The clonotype was recovered from a woman between 45 and 60 years old who had been exposed to COVID-19. V gene TRBV7-2 combines with J gene TRBJ2-2; TRBD2 aligns across 14 bases. Sequencing used PBMCs or T cells enriched from blood (not recorded which). CDR3 region: CASGRWGLAGAGGGELFF. The CDR3 nucleotides are TGTGCCAGCGGGAGATGGGGACTAGCGGGGGCCGGCGGCGGGGAGCTGTTTTTT.